This TCR beta chain derives from a study of T-cell reconstitution after alpha-beta-depleted transplantation in children. General study results and limits: After one year, T-cell counts and TCRbeta diversity mostly came from new T cells. Recipient T cells and thymic progenitors that survived were the source of the high TCRbeta diversity seen at day 60 in some patients. Expanded graft clones numbering several hundred reportedly gave rise to alpha-beta T cells about two months after transplant.

Unique molecular identifiers tagged the TCRbeta library. One entry per CDR3 protein results from TCRdb running MiXCR on the PCR reads. The sample comprises around 490,000 distinct CDR3 sequences, about an eighth of which are singletons, and 12% to 15% rests with the top ten. This clonotype has ten or more counts. Its antigen is as yet unknown. The sample here was PBMCs, mostly from graft donor cells, taken 180 days after TCRalphabeta/CD19-depleted stem cell transplant. The sequence was collected from a female patient aged 2-10 years who had a stem cell transplant for aplastic anemia, so the T cells may come from the graft donor.

Here the CDR3 reads CASSPVAPLTFF. The CDR3 coding sequence is TGCGCCAGCAGCCCGGTAGCCCCTCTAACGTTCTTC. This chain uses TRBV5-1 with TRBJ2-1; D call uncertain. V dropped 4 bases and J dropped 15 bases, with 17 bases sitting between them. CDR3 size: 12 residues. CDR1 and CDR2 from the germline V gene are SGHRS and YFSETQ.